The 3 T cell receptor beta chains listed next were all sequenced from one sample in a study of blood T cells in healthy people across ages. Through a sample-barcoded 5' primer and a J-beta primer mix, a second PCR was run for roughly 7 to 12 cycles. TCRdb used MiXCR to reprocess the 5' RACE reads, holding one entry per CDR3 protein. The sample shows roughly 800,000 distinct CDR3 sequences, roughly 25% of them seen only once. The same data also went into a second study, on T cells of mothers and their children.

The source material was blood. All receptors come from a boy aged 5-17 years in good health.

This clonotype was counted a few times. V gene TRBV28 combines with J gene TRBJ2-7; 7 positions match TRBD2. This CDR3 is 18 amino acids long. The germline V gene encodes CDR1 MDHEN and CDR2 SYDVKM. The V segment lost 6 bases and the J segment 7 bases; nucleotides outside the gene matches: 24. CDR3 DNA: TGTGCCAGCAGCTCCCCGAGGGCGGGAGCGGGTGTCCCGCGGGAGCAGTACTTC. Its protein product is CASSSPRAGAGVPREQYF.

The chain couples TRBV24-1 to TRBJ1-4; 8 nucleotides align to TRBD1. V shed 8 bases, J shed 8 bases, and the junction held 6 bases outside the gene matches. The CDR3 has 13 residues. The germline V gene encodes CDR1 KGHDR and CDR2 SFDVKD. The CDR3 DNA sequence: TGTGCCACCACACAGGGGGGAGAAGAAAAACTGTTTTTT. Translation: CATTQGGEEKLFF.

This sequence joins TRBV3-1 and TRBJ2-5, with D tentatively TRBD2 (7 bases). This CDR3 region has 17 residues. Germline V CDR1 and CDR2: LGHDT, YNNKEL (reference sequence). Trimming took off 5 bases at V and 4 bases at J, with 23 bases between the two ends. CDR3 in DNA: TGTGCCAGCAGCACACTAAGGGGGGGTGGGGCCGGAGAGACCCAGTACTTC. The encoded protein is CASSTLRGGGAGETQYF.